The 10 T cell receptor beta chains given below trace back to one sample, sequenced in a study of regulatory T cells in long-lasting Graves disease. Assembly of TCR beta libraries relied on iRepertoire HTBI primers together with Arm-PCR of CDR3 regions. Using its own MiXCR run on the multiplex PCR reads, TCRdb lists one record per CDR3 protein. The table lists roughly 470,000 distinct CDR3 sequences, less than 25% of them singletons, with approximately 7.8% in the top ten. As to time point: persistent/refractory GD, antithyroid drugs over 5 years with positive TRAb. RNA from PBMCs was the source of the TCR library. This specimen consisted of peripheral blood mononuclear cells (PBMCs), obtained when the disease was refractory, from a patient treated with antithyroid drugs. Source of these receptors: a female donor with Graves disease.

The chain links TRBV6-2 or TRBV6-3 to TRBJ2-3, with TRBD2 matching over 7 bases. This CDR3 region has 15 residues. Trimming removed 8 bases from V and 5 bases from J; junction bases left unmatched: 13. CDR1 is MNHEY, CDR2 SVGEGT, per germline. CDR3 residues: CASRRSGATRDTQYF. CDR3 nucleotide sequence: TGTGCCAGCCGAAGAAGCGGGGCCACCCGAGATACGCAGTATTTT.

This clonotype was seen ten or more times. V is TRBV3-1 and J is TRBJ1-4; a weak D match, TRBD1 (6 bases). V was pared by 6 bases and J by 11 bases, with 19 bases between. This CDR3 contains 14 residues. CDR1 LGHDT and CDR2 YNNKEL come from the germline V gene (reference sequence). The CDR3 sequence: CASSPGTFGSKLFF. For the CDR3, the DNA is TGTGCCAGCAGTCCTGGGACATTCGGCTCGAAACTGTTTTTT.

This clonotype was counted ten times or more. The chain recombines TRBV3-1 with TRBJ2-7; no clear D. This CDR3 comprises 11 residues. The V end lost 6 bases, the J end lost 7 bases, and 10 bases lay between the germline ends. Germline CDR1 and CDR2: LGHDT and YNNKEL (reference sequence). The CDR3: CASRSLGEQYF. CDR3 coding DNA: TGTGCCAGCAGATCATTGGGGGAGCAGTACTTC.

The chain couples TRBV19 to TRBJ1-1, with D hard to call. The germline gives CDR1 LNHDA, CDR2 SQIVND (reference sequence). This CDR3 has 13 amino acids. With 4 bases removed from V and 0 bases from J, the gap between germline ends came to 6 bases. CDR3: CASSTSLNTEAFF. As DNA, the CDR3 is TGTGCCAGTAGTACCAGTCTGAACACTGAAGCTTTCTTT. The full variable domain, in which reference TRBV19 and TRBJ1-1 provide the parts outside the CDR3, is DGGITQSPKYLFRKEGQNVTLSCEQNLNHDAMYWYRQDPGQGLRLIYYSQIVNDFQKGDIAEGYSVSREKKESFPLTVTSAQKNPTAFYLCASSTSLNTEAFFGQGTRLTVV.

The sample holds many counts of this clonotype. The genes are TRBV2 and TRBJ2-5, with TRBD1 as a possible D gene (6 bases). The germline gives CDR1 SNHLY, CDR2 FYNNEI. The CDR3 is 16 residues long. V shed 5 bases and J shed 3 bases, with 19 bases lying between them. CDR3 protein: CASSPRPWDNEETQYF. For the CDR3, the DNA is TGTGCCAGCAGTCCACGCCCTTGGGACAATGAAGAGACCCAGTACTTC.

In its sample, this clonotype was seen a few times. The CDR3 region is CASSQERALPRYGYTF. The CDR3 bases are TGTGCCAGCAGCCAAGAGAGGGCACTCCCCCGCTATGGCTACACCTTC. This chain uses TRBV3-1 with TRBJ1-2; D remains unclear. Germline V gives CDR1 LGHDT, CDR2 YNNKEL (reference sequence). The CDR3 is made up of 16 amino acids. V lost 0 bases and J 4 bases, leaving 15 bases between the germline ends.

This clonotype was seen ten or more times. The rearrangement links TRBV6-5 to TRBJ2-2, with 11 bases that match TRBD2. The CDR3 has 16 residues. Germline trimming cut 0 bases from V and 9 bases from J; bases unmatched to any gene: 6. Per germline, CDR1 MNHEY and CDR2 SVGAGI. CDR3 loop: CASSYSKTSGRRELFF. CDR3 nucleotide sequence: TGTGCCAGCAGTTACTCGAAAACTAGCGGGAGAAGGGAGCTGTTTTTT.

This clonotype was seen more than once but under ten times. The gene calls are TRBV27 and TRBJ2-2, with D possibly being TRBD1 (6 bases). The CDR3 runs to 17 residues. The germline CDR1 and CDR2 sequences are MNHEY and SMNVEV (reference sequence). Trimming removed 4 bases at V and 6 bases at J, with 21 bases between. The CDR3, as DNA: TGTGCCAGCAGTTACTCCCCGGGACACGACTCGGCCGGGGAGCTGTTTTTT. Translating it yields CASSYSPGHDSAGELFF.

Remarks on this clonotype: This may stem from a read error, because a much larger clone lies one nucleotide away. This chain links TRBV7-2 with TRBJ1-2, with D unclear. Per germline, CDR1 SGHTA and CDR2 FQGNSA. V was clipped by 5 bases and J by 0 bases, with 16 bases between them. The CDR3 spans 16 residues. The chain's CDR3 is CASSPEGRTSNYGYTF. The CDR3 DNA is TGTGCCAGCAGCCCAGAAGGACGCACCTCTAACTATGGCTACACCTTC.

This clonotype was detected only a few times. The chain combines TRBV6-2 or TRBV6-3 with TRBJ1-5; D not certain. This CDR3 comprises 12 residues. V lost 6 bases and J lost 5, with 8 bases in between. From germline, CDR1 is MNHEY and CDR2 SVGEGT. The CDR3 coding sequence is TGTGCCAGCAGCGAGGGTTATCAGCCCCAGCATTTT. Protein product: CASSEGYQPQHF.